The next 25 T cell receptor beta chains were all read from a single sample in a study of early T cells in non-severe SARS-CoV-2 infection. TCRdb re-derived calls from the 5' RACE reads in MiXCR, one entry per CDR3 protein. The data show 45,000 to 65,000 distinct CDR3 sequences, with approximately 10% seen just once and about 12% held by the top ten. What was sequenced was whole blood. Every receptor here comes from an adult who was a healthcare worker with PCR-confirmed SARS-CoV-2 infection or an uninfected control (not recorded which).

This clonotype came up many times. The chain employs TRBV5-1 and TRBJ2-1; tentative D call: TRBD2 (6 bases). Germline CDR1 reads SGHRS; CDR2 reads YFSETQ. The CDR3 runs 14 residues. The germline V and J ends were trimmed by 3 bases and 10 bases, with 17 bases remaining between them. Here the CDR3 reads CASSSPVAGTEQFF. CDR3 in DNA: TGCGCCAGCAGCTCTCCCGTGGCGGGAACCGAGCAGTTCTTC.

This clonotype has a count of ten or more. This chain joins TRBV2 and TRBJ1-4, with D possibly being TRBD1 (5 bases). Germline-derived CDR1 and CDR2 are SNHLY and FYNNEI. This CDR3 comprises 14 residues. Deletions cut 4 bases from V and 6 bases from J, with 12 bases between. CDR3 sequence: CASSGGVAHEKLFF. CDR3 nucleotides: TGTGCCAGCAGTGGGGGCGTAGCCCATGAAAAACTGTTTTTT.

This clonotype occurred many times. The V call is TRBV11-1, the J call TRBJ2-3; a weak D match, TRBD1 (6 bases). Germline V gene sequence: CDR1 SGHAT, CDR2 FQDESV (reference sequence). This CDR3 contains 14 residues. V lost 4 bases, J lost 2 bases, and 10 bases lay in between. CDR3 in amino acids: CASSSGGYTDTQYF. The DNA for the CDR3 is TGTGCCAGCAGCTCTGGGGGCTACACAGATACGCAGTATTTT.

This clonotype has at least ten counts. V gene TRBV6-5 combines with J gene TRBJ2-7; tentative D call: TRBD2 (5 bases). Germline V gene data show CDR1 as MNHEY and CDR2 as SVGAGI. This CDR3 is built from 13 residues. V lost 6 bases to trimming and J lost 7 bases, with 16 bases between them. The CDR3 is CASSPNVPGEQYF. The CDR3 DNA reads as TGTGCCAGCAGCCCCAACGTCCCGGGGGAGCAGTACTTC.

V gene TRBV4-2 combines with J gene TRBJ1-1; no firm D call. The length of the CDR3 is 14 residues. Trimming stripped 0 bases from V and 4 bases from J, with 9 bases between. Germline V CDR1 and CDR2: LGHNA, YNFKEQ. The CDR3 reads CASSQDMGSTEAFF. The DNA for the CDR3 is TGTGCCAGCAGCCAAGATATGGGGAGCACTGAAGCTTTCTTT.

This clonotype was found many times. The CDR3 DNA is TGTGCCAGCAGCTTATTGACCGGCGGGTCCGGGGAGCTGTTTTTT. This gives the protein CASSLLTGGSGELFF. The V call is TRBV7-2, the J call TRBJ2-2; tentative D call: TRBD2 (5 bases). V was pared by 2 bases and J by 6 bases, with 13 bases between. The length of the CDR3 is 15 residues. The germline V gene encodes CDR1 SGHTA and CDR2 FQGNSA.

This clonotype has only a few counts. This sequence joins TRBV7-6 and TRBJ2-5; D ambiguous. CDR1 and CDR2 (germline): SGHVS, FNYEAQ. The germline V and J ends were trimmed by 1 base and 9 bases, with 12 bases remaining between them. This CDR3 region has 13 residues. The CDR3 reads CASSLEALGPQYF. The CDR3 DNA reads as TGTGCCAGCAGCTTAGAGGCCCTTGGGCCCCAGTACTTC.

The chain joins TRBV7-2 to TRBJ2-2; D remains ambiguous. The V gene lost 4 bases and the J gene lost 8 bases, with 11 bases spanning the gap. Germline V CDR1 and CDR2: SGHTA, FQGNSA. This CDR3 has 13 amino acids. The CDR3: CASSSTFKGELFF. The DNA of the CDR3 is TGTGCCAGCAGCTCGACATTCAAAGGGGAGCTGTTTTTT.

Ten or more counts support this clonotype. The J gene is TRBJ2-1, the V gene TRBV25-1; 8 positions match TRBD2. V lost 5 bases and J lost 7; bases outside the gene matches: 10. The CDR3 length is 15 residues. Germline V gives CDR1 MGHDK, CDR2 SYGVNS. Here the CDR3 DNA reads TGTGCCAGCAGTCCCCCGGGAGGGCTTAGAAATGAGCAGTTCTTC. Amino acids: CASSPPGGLRNEQFF.

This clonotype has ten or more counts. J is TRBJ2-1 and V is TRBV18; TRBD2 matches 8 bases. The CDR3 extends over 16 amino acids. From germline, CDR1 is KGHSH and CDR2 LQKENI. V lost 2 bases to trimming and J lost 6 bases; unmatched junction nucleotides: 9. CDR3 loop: CASSPTSGGRGNEQFF. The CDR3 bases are TGTGCCAGCTCACCAACTTCGGGGGGGCGCGGCAATGAGCAGTTCTTC.

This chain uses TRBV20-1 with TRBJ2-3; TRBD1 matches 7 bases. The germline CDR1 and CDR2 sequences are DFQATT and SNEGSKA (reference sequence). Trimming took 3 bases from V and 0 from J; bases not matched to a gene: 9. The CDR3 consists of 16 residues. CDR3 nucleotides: TGCAGTGCTAGCGACCCAAGCAGGGGGAGCACAGATACGCAGTATTTT. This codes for CSASDPSRGSTDTQYF.

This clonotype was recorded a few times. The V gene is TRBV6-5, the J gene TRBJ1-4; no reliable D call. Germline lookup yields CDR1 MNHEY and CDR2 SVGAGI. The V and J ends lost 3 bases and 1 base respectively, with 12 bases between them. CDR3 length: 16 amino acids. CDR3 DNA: TGTGCCAGCAGTTATGGCGGTTGGTTAACTAATGAAAAACTGTTTTTT. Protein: CASSYGGWLTNEKLFF.

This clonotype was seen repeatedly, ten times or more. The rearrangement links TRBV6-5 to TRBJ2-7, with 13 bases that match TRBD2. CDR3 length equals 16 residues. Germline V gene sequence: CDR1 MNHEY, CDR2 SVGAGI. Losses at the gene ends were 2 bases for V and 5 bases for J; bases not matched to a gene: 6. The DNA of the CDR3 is TGTGCCAGCAGTTACGCCCGGACTAGCGGGGGAAACGAGCAGTACTTC. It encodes CASSYARTSGGNEQYF.

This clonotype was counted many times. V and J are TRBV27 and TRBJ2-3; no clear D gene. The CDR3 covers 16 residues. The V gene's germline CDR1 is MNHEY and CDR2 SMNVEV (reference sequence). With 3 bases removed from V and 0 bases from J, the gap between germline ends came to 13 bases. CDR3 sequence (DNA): TGTGCCAGCAGTTTTCGTCGGTTTTCTAGCACAGATACGCAGTATTTT. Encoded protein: CASSFRRFSSTDTQYF.

CDR3: CASSLSGREQYF. The CDR3 nucleotides read TGCGCCAGCAGCTTGAGCGGGCGCGAGCAGTACTTC. V usage is TRBV5-1 and J usage is TRBJ2-7, with D tentatively TRBD2 (6 bases). CDR3 length: 12 amino acids. Germline V CDR1 and CDR2: SGHRS, YFSETQ. The V gene lost 1 base and the J gene lost 6 bases, with 8 bases spanning the gap.

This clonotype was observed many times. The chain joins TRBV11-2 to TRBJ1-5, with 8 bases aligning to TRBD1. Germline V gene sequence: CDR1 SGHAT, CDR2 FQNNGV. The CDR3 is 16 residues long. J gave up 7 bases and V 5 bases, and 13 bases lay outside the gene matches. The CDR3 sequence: CASSVTGGEGEQPQHF. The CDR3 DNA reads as TGTGCCAGCAGCGTAACAGGGGGAGAGGGCGAGCAGCCCCAGCATTTT.

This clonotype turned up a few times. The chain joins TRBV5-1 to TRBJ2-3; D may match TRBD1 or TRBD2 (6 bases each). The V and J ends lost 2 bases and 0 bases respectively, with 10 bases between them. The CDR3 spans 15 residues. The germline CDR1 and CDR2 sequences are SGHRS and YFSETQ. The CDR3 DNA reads TGCGCCAGCAGCTTCGGGGGCTGGAGCACAGATACGCAGTATTTT. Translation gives CASSFGGWSTDTQYF. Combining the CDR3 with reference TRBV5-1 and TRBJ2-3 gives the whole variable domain KAGVTQTPRYLIKTRGQQVTLSCSPISGHRSVSWYQQTPGQGLQFLFEYFSETQRNKGNFPGRFSGRQFSNSRSEMNVSTLELGDSALYLCASSFGGWSTDTQYFGPGTRLTVL.

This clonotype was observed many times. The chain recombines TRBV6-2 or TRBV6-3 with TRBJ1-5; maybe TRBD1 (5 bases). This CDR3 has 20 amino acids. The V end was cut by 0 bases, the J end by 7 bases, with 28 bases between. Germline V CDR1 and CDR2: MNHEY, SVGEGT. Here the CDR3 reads CASSYSFFGGVRVRRQPQHF. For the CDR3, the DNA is TGTGCCAGCAGTTACTCGTTTTTCGGTGGCGTCAGGGTAAGAAGACAGCCCCAGCATTTT.

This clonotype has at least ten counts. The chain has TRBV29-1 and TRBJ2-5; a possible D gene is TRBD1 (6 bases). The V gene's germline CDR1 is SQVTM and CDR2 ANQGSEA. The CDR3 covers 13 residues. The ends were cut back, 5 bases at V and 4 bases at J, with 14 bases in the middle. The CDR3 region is CSVLARGGETQYF. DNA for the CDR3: TGCAGCGTTTTAGCGAGAGGGGGAGAGACCCAGTACTTC.

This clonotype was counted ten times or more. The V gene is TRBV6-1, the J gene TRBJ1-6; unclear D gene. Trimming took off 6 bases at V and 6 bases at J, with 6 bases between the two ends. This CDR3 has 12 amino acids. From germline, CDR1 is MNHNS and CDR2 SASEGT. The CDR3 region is CASRTSNSPLHF. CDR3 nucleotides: TGTGCCAGCAGGACGTCTAATTCACCCCTCCACTTT.

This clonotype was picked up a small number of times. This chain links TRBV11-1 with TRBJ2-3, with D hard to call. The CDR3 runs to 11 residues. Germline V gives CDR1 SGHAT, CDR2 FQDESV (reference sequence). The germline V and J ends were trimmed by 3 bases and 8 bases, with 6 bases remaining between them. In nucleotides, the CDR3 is TGTGCCAGCAGCTTCGAGTCTACGCAGTATTTT. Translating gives CASSFESTQYF.

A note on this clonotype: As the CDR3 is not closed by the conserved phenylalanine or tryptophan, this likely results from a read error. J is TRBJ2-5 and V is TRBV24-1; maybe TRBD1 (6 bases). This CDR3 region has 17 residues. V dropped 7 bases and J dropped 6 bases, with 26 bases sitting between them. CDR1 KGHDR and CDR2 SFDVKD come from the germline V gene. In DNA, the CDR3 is TGTGCCACCAGGCCCCTGGTGGATGGGCAGGGGTCGAAGACCCAGTACTTG. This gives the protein CATRPLVDGQGSKTQYL.

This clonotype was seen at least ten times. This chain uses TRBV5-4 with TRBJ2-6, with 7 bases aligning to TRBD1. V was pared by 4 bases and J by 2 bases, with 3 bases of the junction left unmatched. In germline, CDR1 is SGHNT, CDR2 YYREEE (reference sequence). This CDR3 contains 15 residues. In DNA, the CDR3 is TGTGCCAGCAGCACGGGACAGCCTGGGGCCAACGTCCTGACTTTC. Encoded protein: CASSTGQPGANVLTF.

CDR3 bases: TGCAGCGTTACAGGGACCCATCCGGATGAGCAGTTCTTC. The encoded protein is CSVTGTHPDEQFF. The V and J genes are TRBV29-1 and TRBJ2-1, with D tentatively TRBD1 (6 bases). The V end lost 5 bases, the J end lost 8 bases, and 16 bases lay between the germline ends. Germline V gives CDR1 SQVTM, CDR2 ANQGSEA. The CDR3 loop spans 13 amino acids.

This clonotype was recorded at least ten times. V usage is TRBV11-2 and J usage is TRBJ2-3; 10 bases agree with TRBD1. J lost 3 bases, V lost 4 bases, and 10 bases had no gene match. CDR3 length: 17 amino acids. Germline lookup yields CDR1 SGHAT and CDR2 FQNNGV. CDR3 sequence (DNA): TGTGCCAGCAGCTCCGGGACAGGGGCCACCAAGACAGATACGCAGTATTTT. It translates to CASSSGTGATKTDTQYF.